This T cell receptor (beta chain) was documented in a study of T cell responses to AZD1222 COVID-19 vaccine. The length of the CDR3 is 14 residues. The germline V gene encodes CDR1 SGHVS and CDR2 FQNEAQ. With 8 bases removed from V and 4 bases from J, the gap between germline ends came to 15 bases. Sequencing was performed with immunoSEQ multiplex PCR; in TCRdb, only in-frame clones are kept and a portion is missing. This sample has 200,000 to 250,000 clones, with around 94% found just once. This rearrangement joins TRBV7-8 to TRBJ2-1; D assignment may be TRBD1 or TRBD2 (5 bases each). The sequence derives from an adult who received the MenACWY meningococcal vaccine as a control. The sequences come from peripheral blood, collected 28 days after the second dose of the MenACWY control vaccine. CDR3 loop: CASAAGTLYNEQFF. As DNA, the CDR3 is TGTGCCAGCGCGGCCGGGACCCTATACAATGAGCAGTTCTTC. Combining the CDR3 with reference TRBV7-8 and TRBJ2-1 gives the whole variable domain GAGVSQSPRYKVAKRGQDVALRCDPISGHVSLFWYQQALGQGPEFLTYFQNEAQLDKSGLPSDRFFAERPEGSVSTLKIQRTQQEDSAVYLCASAAGTLYNEQFFGPGTRLTVL.